This is a list of T cell receptor beta chains from one sample in a study of T cell changes during pregnancy in multiple sclerosis. Data came from immunoSEQ multiplex PCR; TCRdb stores just in-frame clones and leaves some out. The sample records some 48,000 clones, approximately 96% being singletons. The sample here was peripheral blood, taken in the second trimester of pregnancy. These TCRs come from a female donor with multiple sclerosis, enrolled in a pregnancy study. The CDR3 runs from the conserved cysteine through the conserved F or W. A D gene is named only where the DNA matches it firmly. A row's size may be missing; if present it is once, few, many or a size class.

.	TRBV29-1	TRBJ1-1	.	13	CSVVRQASTEAFF	TGCAGCGTTGTTCGGCAGGCGAGCACTGAAGCTTTCTTT
TRBD1	TRBV6-1	TRBJ1-1	.	13	CASSRDRGTEAFF	TGTGCCAGCAGTAGAGACAGGGGCACTGAAGCTTTCTTT
.	TRBV19	TRBJ2-2	.	14	CASSRLSNTGELFF	TGTGCCAGTAGTCGACTTTCTAACACCGGGGAGCTGTTTTTT
TRBD1	TRBV13	TRBJ1-1	few	13	CASSWGQGGSAFF	TGTGCCAGCAGCTGGGGACAGGGCGGGAGTGCTTTCTTT
.	TRBV15	TRBJ1-4	.	15	CATSRDRGTNEKLFF	TGTGCCACCAGCAGAGATCGCGGGACTAATGAAAAACTGTTTTTT
TRBD2	TRBV4-3	TRBJ2-1	.	15	CASSQLAGGPVAQFF	TGCGCCAGCAGCCAACTAGCGGGGGGGCCGGTTGCGCAGTTCTTC
.	TRBV11-3	TRBJ2-7	.	14	CASSLAGKKYEQYF	TGTGCCAGCAGCTTAGCAGGGAAGAAATACGAGCAGTACTTC
.	TRBV18	TRBJ2-5	.	17	CASSPGGPDWYQETQYF	TGTGCCAGCTCACCGGGAGGTCCCGACTGGTACCAAGAGACCCAGTACTTC
.	TRBV5-1	TRBJ2-7	.	16	CASSLGGGIGLNEQYF	TGCGCCAGCAGCTTGGGTGGGGGGATAGGATTGAACGAGCAGTACTTC
TRBD1	TRBV5-1	TRBJ2-1	.	16	CASSPRGTGGLNEQFF	TGCGCCAGCAGCCCCAGAGGGACAGGGGGCCTGAATGAGCAGTTCTTC
TRBD1	TRBV7-9	TRBJ2-6	.	17	CASSFGQGGSGANVLTF	TGTGCCAGCAGCTTCGGACAGGGTGGCTCTGGGGCCAACGTCCTGACTTTC
.	TRBV28	TRBJ2-5	.	17	CASSLWSIKREKLAQYF	TGTGCCAGCAGTTTATGGTCCATAAAACGGGAGAAGTTGGCCCAGTACTTC
TRBD1	TRBV14	TRBJ1-2	.	15	CASSQTLTGSYGYTF	TGTGCCAGCAGCCAGACCCTGACAGGGTCCTATGGCTACACCTTC
.	TRBV5-1	TRBJ2-4	.	16	CASSLIGGNDKNIQYF	TGCGCCAGCAGCTTGATAGGGGGTAATGACAAAAACATTCAGTACTTC
TRBD1	TRBV16	TRBJ1-2	.	13	CASSPRDSGSYTF	TGTGCCAGCAGCCCTCGGGACAGCGGAAGCTACACCTTC